This entry concerns a single T cell receptor (beta chain). Its antigen is undetermined. 5'-RACE, quantitative and with molecular barcodes, yielded the TCR beta libraries. A single record per CDR3 protein comes from TCRdb applying MiXCR to the 5' RACE reads. This table holds 350,000 to 450,000 distinct CDR3 sequences, roughly a quarter found once. This sample was included in a study of CD8 T cells in ankylosing spondylitis. The study, taken as a whole, reports: Disease-linked clones proved CD8+ and comparatively uncommon in peripheral blood. Earlier literature documents some of the motif variants in reactive arthritis synovial fluid and blood. Ankylosing spondylitis blood seemed to carry a telltale TCR beta motif made of seven or eight highly homologous variants. Disease-linked clones reportedly showed significant enrichment in matched ankylosing spondylitis synovial fluid.

V gave up 2 bases and J gave up 0 bases; unmatched junction bases: 5. Germline-derived CDR1 and CDR2 are SGHRS and YFSETQ. The CDR3 is 15 residues long. The receptor was isolated from a male donor with ankylosing spondylitis. The chain is built from TRBV5-1 and TRBJ2-7; 7 bases map to TRBD2. The sequenced material came from blood, either unsorted or a sorted T cell fraction (not recorded which). The CDR3 sequence is CASSFLSGGSYEQYV. In DNA, the CDR3 is TGCGCCAGCAGCTTCCTCTCGGGAGGCTCCTACGAGCAGTACGTC.